This T cell receptor (beta chain) was captured by sequencing in a study of blood T cell repertoires in COVID-19. Germline loops: CDR1 SGHNT, CDR2 YENEEA. CDR3 length equals 13 residues. Trimming pared 10 bases from V and 8 bases from J, leaving 18 bases between. Profiled with immunoSEQ multiplex PCR; TCRdb holds only in-frame clones, not every one. The table lists a few hundred thousand clones, 88% of them singletons. Cohort 3 donors were reported recovered after two negative PCRs, clearance, or symptom resolution. This sequence originates from a woman under 30 who had recovered from COVID-19. The sequencing sample was made of PBMCs or T cells enriched from blood (not recorded which). The chain uses TRBV11-3 and TRBJ2-1; perhaps TRBD2 as D (5 bases). This CDR3 reads CATRTEAPDEQFF. The CDR3, as DNA: TGTGCCACCCGGACTGAGGCCCCGGATGAGCAGTTCTTC.